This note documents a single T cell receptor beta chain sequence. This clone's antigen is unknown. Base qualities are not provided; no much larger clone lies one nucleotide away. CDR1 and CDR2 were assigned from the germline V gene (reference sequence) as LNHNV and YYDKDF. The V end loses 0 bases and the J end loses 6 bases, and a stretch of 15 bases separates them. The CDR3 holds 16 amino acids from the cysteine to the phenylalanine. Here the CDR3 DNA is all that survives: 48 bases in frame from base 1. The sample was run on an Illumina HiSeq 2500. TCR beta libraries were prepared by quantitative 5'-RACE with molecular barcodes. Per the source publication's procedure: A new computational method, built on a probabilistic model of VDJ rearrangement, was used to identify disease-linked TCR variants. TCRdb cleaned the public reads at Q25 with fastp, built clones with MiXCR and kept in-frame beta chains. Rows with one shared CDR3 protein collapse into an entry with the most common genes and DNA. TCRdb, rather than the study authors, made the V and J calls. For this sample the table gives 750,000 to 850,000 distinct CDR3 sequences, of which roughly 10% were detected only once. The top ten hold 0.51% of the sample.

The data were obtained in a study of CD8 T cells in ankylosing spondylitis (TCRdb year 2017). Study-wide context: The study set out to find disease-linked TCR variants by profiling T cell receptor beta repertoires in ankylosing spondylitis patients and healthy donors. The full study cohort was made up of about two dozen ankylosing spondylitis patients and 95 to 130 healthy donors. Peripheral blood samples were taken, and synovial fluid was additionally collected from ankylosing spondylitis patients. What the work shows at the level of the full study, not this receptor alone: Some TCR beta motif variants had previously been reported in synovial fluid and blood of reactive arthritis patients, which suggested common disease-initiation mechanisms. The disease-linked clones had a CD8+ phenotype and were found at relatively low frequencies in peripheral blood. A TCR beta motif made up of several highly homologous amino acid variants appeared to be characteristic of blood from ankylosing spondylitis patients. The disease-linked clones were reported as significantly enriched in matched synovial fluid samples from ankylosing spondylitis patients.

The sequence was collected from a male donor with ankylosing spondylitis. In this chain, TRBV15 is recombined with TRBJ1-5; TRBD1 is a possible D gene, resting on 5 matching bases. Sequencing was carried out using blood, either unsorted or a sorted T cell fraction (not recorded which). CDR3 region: CATSRERQPRGQPQHF. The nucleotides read TGTGCCACCAGCAGAGAACGGCAGCCGAGGGGTCAGCCCCAGCATTTT.